These 21 T cell receptor beta chains came from one sample sequenced in a study of shared clonotypes between healthy human individuals. The assay was immunoSEQ multiplex PCR, and TCRdb's table has in-frame clones only and misses some. The sample has roughly 2.2 million clones, approximately 93% seen once. The source material was naive CD4+ T cells from PBMCs. Subset: CD45RA+ positively selected. The receptor set was obtained from a man younger than 35 in good health. Some clones in this sample may be carry-over from other donors' samples.

V gene TRBV2 combines with J gene TRBJ2-5, with 9 bases that match TRBD2. The CDR3 consists of 14 residues. Germline lookup yields CDR1 SNHLY and CDR2 FYNNEI. The V segment lost 8 bases and the J segment 5 bases; nucleotides outside the gene matches: 9. The CDR3 DNA is TGTGCCAGCGGGGGTAGCGGGAGAGGTGAGACCCAGTACTTC. Amino acid sequence: CASGGSGRGETQYF.

The J gene is TRBJ2-1, the V gene TRBV18; D unclear. Germline V gene lookup returns CDR1 KGHSH and CDR2 LQKENI. V shed 3 bases and J shed 8 bases, with 14 bases lying between them. CDR3 length: 14 residues. DNA of the CDR3: TGTGCCAGCTCACCTCCGGCAGTGCGGTATGAGCAGTTCTTC. Translation: CASSPPAVRYEQFF.

In the case of this clone: Other DNA sequences in the same sample also yield this CDR3. The chain is built from TRBV5-1 and TRBJ1-1; unclear D gene. The CDR3 contains 14 residues. V was clipped by 1 base and J by 3 bases, with 10 bases between them. From germline, CDR1 is SGHRS and CDR2 YFSETQ. The CDR3 DNA reads TGCGCCAGCAGCTTGTCTCCTGGCGACACTGAAGCTTTCTTT. Translation: CASSLSPGDTEAFF.

The chain couples TRBV27 to TRBJ1-1; D perhaps matches TRBD1 (6 bases). The CDR3 runs 15 residues. CDR1 MNHEY and CDR2 SMNVEV come from the germline V gene (reference sequence). V shed 6 bases and J shed 0 bases, with 14 bases lying between them. Here the CDR3 DNA reads TGTGCCAGCAGACTAACCGGGACATTGAACACTGAAGCTTTCTTT. Translation gives CASRLTGTLNTEAFF.

DNA for the CDR3: TGTGCCAGCAACGCACCGGGCTCGGAACCGACTAGCGGGAGTCTCGACGAGCAGTACTTC. Encoded protein: CASNAPGSEPTSGSLDEQYF. The chain combines TRBV28 with TRBJ2-7; 12 nucleotides line up with TRBD2. The trim removed 7 bases at V and 5 bases at J, leaving 24 bases unmatched. The CDR3 loop spans 20 amino acids. Germline V gene data show CDR1 as MDHEN and CDR2 as SYDVKM. Full variable domain (remainder filled in from reference TRBV28 and TRBJ2-7): DVKVTQSSRYLVKRTGEKVFLECVQDMDHENMFWYRQDPGLGLRLIYFSYDVKMKEKGDIPEGYSVSREKKERFSLILESASTNQTSMYLCASNAPGSEPTSGSLDEQYFGPGTRLTVT.

The chain is built from TRBV11-2 and TRBJ2-3; no reliable D call. The V and J ends lost 4 bases and 8 bases respectively, with 10 bases between them. The CDR3 runs 12 residues. Germline lookup yields CDR1 SGHAT and CDR2 FQNNGV. The DNA of the CDR3 is TGTGCCAGCAGCTCTAGAACGAGTACGCAGTATTTT. Protein: CASSSRTSTQYF.

The chain is built from TRBV30 and TRBJ1-1; D uncertain. The CDR3 has 12 residues. Trimming pared 3 bases from V and 0 bases from J, leaving 5 bases between. Germline CDR1 reads GTSNPN; CDR2 reads SVGIG (reference sequence). CDR3 residues: CAWRWLNTEAFF. The CDR3 coding sequence is TGTGCCTGGAGATGGCTGAACACTGAAGCTTTCTTT.

The rearrangement joins TRBV19 to TRBJ2-5; possibly TRBD2 for D (5 bases). Germline CDR1 reads LNHDA; CDR2 reads SQIVND (reference sequence). The CDR3 totals 17 residues. V lost 4 bases to trimming and J lost 2 bases, with 20 bases between them. The CDR3 DNA sequence: TGTGCCAGTAGTACCGGACTCCGGCGGCAGTCTCAAGAGACCCAGTACTTC. Its protein is CASSTGLRRQSQETQYF.

This clone was seen just once. The V call is TRBV28, the J call TRBJ2-7; D may be TRBD1 or TRBD2 (5 bases each). This CDR3 comprises 13 residues. Germline V gives CDR1 MDHEN, CDR2 SYDVKM. Deletions cut 5 bases from V and 9 bases from J, with 17 bases between. This CDR3 reads CASSIGTLNAQYF. The CDR3 DNA sequence: TGTGCCAGCAGTATAGGGACCTTAAACGCGCAGTACTTC.

The gene calls are TRBV2 and TRBJ2-2; a weak D match, TRBD2 (6 bases). CDR1 is SNHLY, CDR2 FYNNEI, per germline. V lost 7 bases and J lost 3, with 9 bases in between. The CDR3 covers 13 residues. The CDR3 nucleotides read TGTGCCAGCATGGCGGGATACACCGGGGAGCTGTTTTTT. The encoded protein is CASMAGYTGELFF. Full variable domain (missing parts from reference TRBV2 and TRBJ2-2): EPEVTQTPSHQVTQMGQEVILRCVPISNHLYFYWYRQILGQKVEFLVSFYNNEISEKSEIFDDQFSVERPDGSNFTLKIRSTKLEDSAMYFCASMAGYTGELFFGEGSRLTVL.

This sequence joins TRBV6-5 and TRBJ1-1; 7 nucleotides line up with TRBD1. Trimming cost V 2 bases and J 4 bases; bases outside gene matches: 7. The CDR3 sequence is 15 residues long. CDR1 MNHEY and CDR2 SVGAGI come from the germline V gene. CDR3 residues: CASSYRGRGATEAFF. The CDR3 region has the DNA TGTGCCAGCAGTTACAGGGGGCGGGGGGCCACTGAAGCTTTCTTT.

As to this clone: Other DNA sequences within the sample encode an identical CDR3. The rearrangement joins TRBV28 to TRBJ2-7, with D possibly being TRBD1 (5 bases). Trimming cost V 4 bases and J 3 bases, with 7 bases left between them. CDR1 is MDHEN and CDR2 is SYDVKM in the germline V gene. The CDR3 contains 12 residues. Written as DNA, the CDR3 is TGTGCCAGCAGTTCAGGGTACTACGAGCAGTACTTC. Translating gives CASSSGYYEQYF.

V gene TRBV7-9 combines with J gene TRBJ2-7; D could derive from TRBD1 or TRBD2 (5 bases each). Trimming removed 4 bases at V and 0 bases at J, with 10 bases between. Germline V gives CDR1 SEHNR, CDR2 FQNEAQ (reference sequence). The CDR3 extends over 14 amino acids. This CDR3 reads CASSSGAFSYEQYF. The CDR3 DNA reads as TGTGCCAGCAGCTCCGGGGCTTTCTCCTACGAGCAGTACTTC.

V and J are TRBV9 and TRBJ2-7; D is perhaps TRBD2 (6 bases). CDR1 and CDR2 from the germline V gene are SGDLS and YYNGEE. The CDR3 runs 14 residues. Trimming left V 0 bases short and J 4 bases short, with 11 bases between. The CDR3 spells CASSVGGDLYEQYF. DNA of the CDR3: TGTGCCAGCAGCGTAGGAGGGGACTTGTACGAGCAGTACTTC.

The chain employs TRBV28 and TRBJ2-7; no definite D call. The CDR3 spans 11 residues. Trimming removed 3 bases at V and 3 bases at J, with 3 bases between. Germline V lookup: CDR1 MDHEN, CDR2 SYDVKM. The CDR3 DNA reads TGTGCCAGCAGTTTTTTCTACGAGCAGTACTTC. This gives the protein CASSFFYEQYF.

CDR3 nucleotides: TGTGCCAGCTCCCGAGGACTAGCGGGAGCCTACGAGCAGTACTTC. It specifies CASSRGLAGAYEQYF. The chain carries TRBV6-1 and TRBJ2-7; TRBD2 matches at 13 bases. The CDR3 loop spans 15 amino acids. CDR1 is MNHNS and CDR2 is SASEGT in the germline V gene. The ends lost 8 bases at V and 2 bases at J; junction bases unmatched: 6.

Concerning this clone itself: This CDR3 is also generated by other DNA sequences in the sample. The chain employs TRBV30 and TRBJ2-7; D may match TRBD1 or TRBD2 (6 bases each). V was trimmed by 0 bases and J by 0 bases, leaving 9 bases between them. Germline CDR1 is GTSNPN and CDR2 is SVGIG (reference sequence). The CDR3 totals 14 residues. In nucleotides, the CDR3 is TGTGCCTGGAGTGTCGGGGGCGTCTCCTACGAGCAGTACTTC. Translated, it gives CAWSVGGVSYEQYF.

The table lists this clone with a count of one. The same CDR3 is also encoded by other DNA sequences in this sample. The J gene is TRBJ2-5, the V gene TRBV4-1; tentatively, D is TRBD1 (5 bases). V lost 4 bases, J lost 2 bases, and 8 bases lay in between. CDR1 and CDR2 (germline): MGHRA, YSYEKL. This CDR3 spans 13 amino acids. The CDR3 is CASSRGHQETQYF. The CDR3, as DNA: TGCGCCAGCAGCCGAGGACATCAAGAGACCCAGTACTTC.

This sequence joins TRBV28 and TRBJ2-7, with D hard to call. CDR3 length: 12 residues. V was clipped by 2 bases and J by 3 bases, with 5 bases between them. Germline loops: CDR1 MDHEN, CDR2 SYDVKM. The CDR3: CASSLANYEQYF. CDR3 coding DNA: TGTGCCAGCAGTTTAGCTAACTACGAGCAGTACTTC.

The chain carries TRBV7-9 and TRBJ2-7; D tentatively reads TRBD1 or TRBD2 (6 bases each). Germline V gene lookup returns CDR1 SEHNR and CDR2 FQNEAQ (reference sequence). Trimming stripped 5 bases from V and 2 bases from J, with 19 bases between. The CDR3 loop spans 16 amino acids. The CDR3 DNA follows: TGTGCCAGCAGCCGAGTTAAGGGGGGACGGACCTACGAGCAGTACTTC. Translating gives CASSRVKGGRTYEQYF.

The chain couples TRBV5-6 to TRBJ2-5; D is unresolved. Between the trimmed V and J ends, which lost 0 bases and 5 bases, there was a span of 11 bases. The CDR3 has 14 amino acids. From germline, CDR1 is SGHDT and CDR2 YYEEEE. The CDR3 here is CASSLGSGRETQYF. As DNA, the CDR3 is TGTGCCAGCAGCTTGGGATCCGGGCGGGAGACCCAGTACTTC.